This T cell receptor (beta chain) was obtained from a study of naive and memory T cell subsets. Study-wide results and limits: In CD4 and CD8 cells, diversity dropped from naive through EMRA.

A remark on this clonotype: No antigen is known for it.

Both TRBC1 and TRBC2 were covered by a beta constant-region primer of two equimolar oligonucleotides. Ligated cDNA was amplified by four rounds of PCR with nested alpha and beta constant-region primers and SP2. A 12-nucleotide UMI and the SP2 primer were added to the cDNA 3' end by oligonucleotide ligation. TCRdb redid the calling of the UMI-ligation and nested PCR reads with MiXCR, one entry per CDR3 protein. Here the sample spans 95,000 to 150,000 distinct CDR3 sequences, just over 35% being singletons. The sample consisted of central memory CD4+ T cells from blood. The clonotype comes from a human donor in good health.

The CDR3 nucleotides read TGTGCCACCAGTGATTTGCCCCCCAATAACAATGAGCAGTTCTTC. It specifies CATSDLPPNNNEQFF. The chain has TRBV24-1 and TRBJ2-1; no definite D call. V was trimmed by 0 bases and J by 5 bases, leaving 10 bases between them. This CDR3 contains 15 residues. Germline values: CDR1 KGHDR, CDR2 SFDVKD.